This T cell receptor (beta chain) was sequenced in a study of T cell changes during pregnancy in multiple sclerosis. Trimming took off 7 bases at V and 5 bases at J, with 15 bases between the two ends. The germline V gene has CDR1 SEHNR and CDR2 FQNEAQ (reference sequence). This CDR3 comprises 14 residues. Assay used: immunoSEQ multiplex PCR; TCRdb lists only in-frame clones, some missing. Of over 70,000 clones in the sample, approximately 92% were seen once. Specimen: peripheral blood, collected in the third trimester of pregnancy. The V and J genes are TRBV7-9 and TRBJ1-5, with D perhaps matching TRBD1 (6 bases). The clonotype comes from a female donor in good health, enrolled as a control in a pregnancy study. The CDR3 DNA sequence: TGTGCCAGCACCCCTATGGGGGCGGATCAGCCCCAGCATTTT. The encoded protein is CASTPMGADQPQHF.